This entry concerns a single T cell receptor (beta chain). Sequencing used immunoSEQ multiplex PCR; TCRdb keeps in-frame clones, though not all of them. The table has about 32,000 clones, approximately 93% seen once. The data derive from a study of blood T cell repertoires in COVID-19. The source of this sequence is a male donor with active COVID-19. Sequences were obtained from peripheral blood.

The CDR3 sequence: CASSLGQAAYEQYF. The CDR3, as DNA: TGTGCCAGCAGCTTAGGACAGGCCGCCTACGAGCAGTACTTC. This sequence joins TRBV7-6 and TRBJ2-7; possibly TRBD1 for D (6 bases). V lost 1 base and J 2 bases, leaving 9 bases between the germline ends. CDR3 length: 14 amino acids. Germline CDR1 SGHVS, CDR2 FNYEAQ.